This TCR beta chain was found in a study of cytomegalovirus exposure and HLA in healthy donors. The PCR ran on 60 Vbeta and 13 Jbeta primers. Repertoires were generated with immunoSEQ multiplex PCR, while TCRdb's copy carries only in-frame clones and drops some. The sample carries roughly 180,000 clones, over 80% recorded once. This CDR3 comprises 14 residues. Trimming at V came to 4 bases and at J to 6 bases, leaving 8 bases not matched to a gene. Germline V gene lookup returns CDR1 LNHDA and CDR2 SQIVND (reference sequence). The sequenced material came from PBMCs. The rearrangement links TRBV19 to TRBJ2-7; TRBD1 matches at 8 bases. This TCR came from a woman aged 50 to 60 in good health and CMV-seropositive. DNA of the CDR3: TGTGCCAGTAGTACCGCCGGGACAGGCGCCGAGCAGTACTTC. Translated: CASSTAGTGAEQYF.